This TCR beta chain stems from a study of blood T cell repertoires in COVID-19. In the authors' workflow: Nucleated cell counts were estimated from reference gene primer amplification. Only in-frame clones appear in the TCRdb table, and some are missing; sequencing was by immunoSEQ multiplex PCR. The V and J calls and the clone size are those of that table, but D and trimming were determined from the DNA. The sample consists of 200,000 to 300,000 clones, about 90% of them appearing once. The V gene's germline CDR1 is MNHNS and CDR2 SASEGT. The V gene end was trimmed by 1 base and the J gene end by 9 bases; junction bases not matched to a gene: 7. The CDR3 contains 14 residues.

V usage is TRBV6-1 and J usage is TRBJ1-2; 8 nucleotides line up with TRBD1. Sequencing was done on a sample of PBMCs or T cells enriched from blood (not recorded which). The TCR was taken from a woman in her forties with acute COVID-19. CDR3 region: CASSEVVRGRRYTF. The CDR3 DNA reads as TGTGCCAGCAGTGAAGTGGTCAGGGGGCGTCGCTACACCTTC.